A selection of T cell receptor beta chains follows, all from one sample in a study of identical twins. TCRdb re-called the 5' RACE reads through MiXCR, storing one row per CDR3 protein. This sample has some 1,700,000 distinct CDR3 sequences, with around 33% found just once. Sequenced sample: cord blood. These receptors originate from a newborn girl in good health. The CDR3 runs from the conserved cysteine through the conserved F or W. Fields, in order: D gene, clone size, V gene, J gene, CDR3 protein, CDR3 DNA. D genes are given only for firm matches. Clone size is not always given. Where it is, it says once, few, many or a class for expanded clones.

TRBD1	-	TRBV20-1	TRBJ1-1	CSAPDRGLTMNTEAFF	TGCAGTGCCCCGGACAGGGGTCTTACTATGAACACTGAAGCTTTCTTT
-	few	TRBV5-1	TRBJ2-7	CASSLAEPVGSYEQYF	TGCGCCAGCAGCTTGGCCGAGCCCGTTGGCTCCTACGAGCAGTACTTC
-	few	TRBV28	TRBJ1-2	CASSFPEGRGYTF	TGTGCCAGCAGTTTCCCCGAAGGTCGTGGCTACACCTTC
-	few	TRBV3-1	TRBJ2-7	CASSHGTSRGGEQYF	TGTGCCAGCAGCCACGGGACTTCCAGAGGGGGTGAGCAGTACTTC
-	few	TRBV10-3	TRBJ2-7	CAIGSGPYEQYF	TGTGCCATTGGGTCGGGACCCTACGAGCAGTACTTC
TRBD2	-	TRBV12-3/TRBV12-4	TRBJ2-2	CASTLISGTQNTGELFF	TGTGCCAGCACTCTAATCAGCGGGACGCAGAACACCGGGGAGCTGTTTTTT
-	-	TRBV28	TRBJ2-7	CASSRQGEALYEQYF	TGTGCCAGCAGTCGTCAGGGGGAGGCCCTCTACGAGCAGTACTTC
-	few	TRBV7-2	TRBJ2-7	CASSLLSRGSYNEQYF	TGTGCCAGCAGCTTACTCTCGCGGGGCTCCTACAATGAGCAGTACTTC
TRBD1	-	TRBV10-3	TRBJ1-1	CAISTGEFEAFF	TGTGCCATCAGTACAGGGGAATTTGAAGCTTTCTTT
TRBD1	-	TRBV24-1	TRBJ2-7	CATSDLPGTGNYEQYF	TGTGCCACCAGTGATTTGCCCGGGACAGGGAACTACGAGCAGTACTTC
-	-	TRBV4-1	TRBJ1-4	CASSQPSREKLFF	TGCGCCAGCAGCCAACCTTCCCGGGAAAAACTGTTTTTT
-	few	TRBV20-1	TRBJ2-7	CSAQRSGEQYF	TGCAGTGCTCAGCGGTCGGGCGAGCAGTACTTC
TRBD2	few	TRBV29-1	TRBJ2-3	CSVVLAGAGTDTQYF	TGCAGCGTTGTACTAGCGGGAGCGGGGACAGATACGCAGTATTTT
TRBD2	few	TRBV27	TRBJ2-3	CASSFRLAGGVKHRTDTQYF	TGTGCCAGCAGTTTCCGTCTAGCGGGAGGAGTCAAGCATCGCACAGATACGCAGTATTTT
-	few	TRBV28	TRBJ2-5	CASSLAGHILQETQYF	TGTGCCAGCAGTTTAGCGGGACACATCCTCCAAGAGACCCAGTACTTC
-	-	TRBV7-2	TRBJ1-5	CASSYQGSGNQPQHF	TGTGCCAGCTCCTACCAGGGGTCTGGCAATCAGCCCCAGCATTTT
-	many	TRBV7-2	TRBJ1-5	CASSYQRNQPQHF	TGTGCCAGCAGTTACCAGAGAAATCAGCCCCAGCATTTT
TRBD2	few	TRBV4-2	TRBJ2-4	CASSQVPSAGGNIAKNIQYF	TGTGCCAGCAGCCAAGTTCCGTCAGCGGGGGGAAATATAGCCAAAAACATTCAGTACTTC
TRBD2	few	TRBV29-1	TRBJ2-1	CSVAIPRLADNEQFF	TGCAGCGTTGCCATCCCCAGACTAGCGGACAATGAGCAGTTCTTC
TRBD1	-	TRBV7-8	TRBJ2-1	CASRPTGKYEQFF	TGTGCCAGCAGGCCGACAGGGAAGTATGAGCAGTTCTTC
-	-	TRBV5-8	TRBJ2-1	CASSTTPNEQFF	TGTGCCAGCAGTACGACACCCAATGAGCAGTTCTTC
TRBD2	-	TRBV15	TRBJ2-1	CATSGTSGGSDEQFF	TGTGCCACCAGCGGCACTAGCGGGGGCTCAGATGAGCAGTTCTTC
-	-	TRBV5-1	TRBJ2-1	CASSFWEEVGNEQFF	TGCGCCAGCAGCTTTTGGGAGGAGGTAGGCAATGAGCAGTTCTTC
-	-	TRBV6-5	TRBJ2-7	CASSYSWGTTGSEQYF	TGTGCCAGCAGTTACTCCTGGGGAACCACCGGGAGCGAGCAGTACTTC
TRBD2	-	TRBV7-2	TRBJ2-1	CASSLRSGGRNEQFF	TGTGCCAGCAGCTTAAGATCGGGGGGGCGGAATGAGCAGTTCTTC
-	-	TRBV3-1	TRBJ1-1	CASSQVRGGRTEAFF	TGTGCCAGCAGCCAAGTAAGAGGGGGTCGGACTGAAGCTTTCTTT
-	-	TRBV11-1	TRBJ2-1	CASSLGAGYYNEQFF	TGTGCCAGCAGCTTAGGGGCGGGGTACTACAATGAGCAGTTCTTC
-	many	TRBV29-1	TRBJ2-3	CSVAGVPSTDTQYF	TGCAGCGTGGCAGGGGTTCCTAGCACAGATACGCAGTATTTT
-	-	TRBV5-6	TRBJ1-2	CASSLMEGYTF	TGTGCCAGCAGCTTAATGGAAGGCTACACCTTC
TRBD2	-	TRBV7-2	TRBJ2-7	CASSLRTSDGEQYF	TGTGCCAGCAGCTTAAGGACTAGCGACGGCGAGCAGTACTTC
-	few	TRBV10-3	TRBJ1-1	CAISTGQLEAFF	TGTGCCATCAGCACCGGACAGCTTGAAGCTTTCTTT
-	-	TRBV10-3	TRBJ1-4	CVSSGGEKLFF	TGTGTCAGCTCGGGAGGGGAAAAACTGTTTTTT
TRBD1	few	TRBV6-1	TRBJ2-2	CASSVDRANTGELFF	TGTGCCAGCAGTGTGGACAGGGCGAACACCGGGGAGCTGTTTTTT
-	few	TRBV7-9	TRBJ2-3	CASSLAITPRSTDTQYF	TGTGCCAGCAGCTTAGCCATTACCCCACGATCCACAGATACGCAGTATTTT
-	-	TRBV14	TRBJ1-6	CASSQRSWYNSPLHF	TGTGCCAGCAGCCAAAGAAGCTGGTATAATTCACCCCTCCACTTT
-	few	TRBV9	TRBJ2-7	CASSPDLPYNEQYF	TGTGCCAGCAGCCCGGACTTACCCTACAATGAGCAGTACTTC
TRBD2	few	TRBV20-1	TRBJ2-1	CSPPGLAGGPFYNEQFF	TGCAGTCCCCCGGGACTAGCGGGGGGCCCCTTCTACAATGAGCAGTTCTTC
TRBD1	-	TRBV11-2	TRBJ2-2	CASSLDGTGTGELFF	TGTGCCAGCAGCTTAGACGGGACAGGCACCGGGGAGCTGTTTTTT
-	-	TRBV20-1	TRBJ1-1	CSARGGFTEAFF	TGCAGTGCTAGGGGGGGATTCACTGAAGCTTTCTTT
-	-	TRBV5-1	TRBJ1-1	CASSLGQADTEAFF	TGCGCCAGCAGCTTGGGGCAGGCGGACACTGAAGCTTTCTTT
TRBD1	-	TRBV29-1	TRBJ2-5	CSVAPRTGGETQYF	TGCAGCGTTGCACCTCGGACAGGGGGAGAGACCCAGTACTTC
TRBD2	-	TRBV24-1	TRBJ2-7	CATSDLVAGTSGYNEQYF	TGTGCCACCAGTGATTTGGTTGCCGGGACTAGCGGCTACAATGAGCAGTACTTC
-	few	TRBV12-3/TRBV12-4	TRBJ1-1	CASSLAGGFAEAFF	TGTGCCAGCAGTTTAGCAGGGGGGTTTGCTGAAGCTTTCTTT
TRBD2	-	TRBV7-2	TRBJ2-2	CASSLAGLAETGELFF	TGTGCCAGCAGCTTAGCGGGACTAGCGGAAACCGGGGAGCTGTTTTTT
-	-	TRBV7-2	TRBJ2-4	CASGLGGRAKNIQYF	TGTGCCAGCGGCTTGGGGGGAAGGGCCAAAAACATTCAGTACTTC
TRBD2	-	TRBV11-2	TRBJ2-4	CASSHYRGAAGRSKNIQYF	TGTGCCAGCAGCCACTATCGCGGGGCAGCGGGGCGATCCAAAAACATTCAGTACTTC
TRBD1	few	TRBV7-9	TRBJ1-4	CASSADRVNEKLFF	TGTGCCAGCAGCGCCGACAGGGTAAATGAAAAACTGTTTTTT
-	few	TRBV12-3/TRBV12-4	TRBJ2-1	CANGGYGEQFF	TGTGCCAATGGGGGGTACGGTGAGCAGTTCTTC
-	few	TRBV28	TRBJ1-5	CASSLTIHNQPQHF	TGTGCCAGCAGTTTAACGATCCACAATCAGCCCCAGCATTTT
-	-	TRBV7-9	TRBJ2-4	CASSFDIAKNIQYF	TGTGCCAGCAGCTTTGACATAGCCAAAAACATTCAGTACTTC
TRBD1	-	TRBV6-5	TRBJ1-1	CASSLDRGGRNTEAFF	TGTGCCAGCAGTCTCGACAGGGGTGGAAGGAACACTGAAGCTTTCTTT
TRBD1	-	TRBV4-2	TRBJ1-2	CASSQVPGQGRTNYGCTF	TGTGCCAGCAGCCAAGTACCGGGACAGGGACGGACTAACTATGGCTGCACCTTC